This passage covers 30 T cell receptor beta chains from one sample sequenced in a study of cytomegalovirus exposure and HLA in healthy donors. The PCR employed 60 Vbeta primers together with 13 Jbeta primers. Data came from immunoSEQ multiplex PCR; TCRdb stores just in-frame clones and leaves some out. The sample yields about 130,000 clones, 60% to 80% seen once. Sequencing input: PBMCs. Receptor source: a woman in her sixties in good health and CMV-seropositive.

The chain has TRBV6-1 and TRBJ2-3, with D unresolved. With 1 base removed from V and 5 bases from J, the gap between germline ends came to 4 bases. CDR3 length: 12 amino acids. Germline V CDR1 and CDR2: MNHNS, SASEGT. The CDR3 bases are TGTGCCAGCAGTGAAGTCGGAGATACGCAGTATTTT. Its protein product is CASSEVGDTQYF.

This clone was recorded only once. The genes are TRBV6-5 and TRBJ2-5, with a possible D match to TRBD2 (7 bases). Trimming left V 6 bases short and J 7 bases short, with 15 bases between. The germline V gene has CDR1 MNHEY and CDR2 SVGAGI. The CDR3 covers 13 residues. The CDR3 coding sequence is TGTGCCAGCAGACGGGGGGCGCCCGGGACCCAGTACTTC. As protein: CASRRGAPGTQYF.

The V gene is TRBV6-6, the J gene TRBJ1-5; 7 bases map to TRBD1. The germline CDR1 and CDR2 sequences are MNHNY and SVGAGI (reference sequence). With 7 bases clipped from V and 5 bases from J, the junction kept 14 bases outside the gene matches. The CDR3 spans 16 residues. In nucleotides, the CDR3 is TGTGCCAGCACCTCGTTTGGACAGGCCACTCATCAGCCCCAGCATTTT. Translating gives CASTSFGQATHQPQHF.

V and J are TRBV29-1 and TRBJ1-1; no reliable D call. Germline CDR1 is SQVTM and CDR2 is ANQGSEA. V lost 5 bases, J lost 10 bases, and 14 bases lay in between. The CDR3 totals 11 residues. CDR3 DNA sequence: TGCAGCGTTCTCGAGGGAGGGAGAGCTTTCTTT. As protein: CSVLEGGRAFF. Full variable domain (missing parts from reference TRBV29-1 and TRBJ1-1): SAVISQKPSRDICQRGTSLTIQCQVDSQVTMMFWYRQQPGQSLTLIATANQGSEATYESGFVIDKFPISRPNLTFSTLTVSNMSPEDSSIYLCSVLEGGRAFFGQGTRLTVV.

This rearrangement joins TRBV5-1 to TRBJ2-6; D gene unclear. Between the trimmed V and J ends, which lost 1 base and 4 bases, there was a span of 9 bases. This CDR3 is built from 15 residues. Germline V gives CDR1 SGHRS, CDR2 YFSETQ. CDR3 protein: CASSLLESGANVLTF. The DNA for the CDR3 is TGCGCCAGCAGCTTGTTGGAGTCCGGGGCCAACGTCCTGACTTTC.

The J gene is TRBJ2-1, the V gene TRBV5-1; TRBD2 matches 7 bases. The CDR3 spans 17 residues. The trim removed 4 bases at V and 1 base at J, leaving 11 bases unmatched. From germline, CDR1 is SGHRS and CDR2 YFSETQ. Here the CDR3 reads CASSPLELAASYNEQFF. The CDR3 DNA reads TGCGCCAGCAGCCCCTTGGAGCTAGCGGCATCCTACAATGAGCAGTTCTTC.

The CDR3 DNA sequence: TGTGCCAGCAGCCAAGACGGGGGTCAGCCCCAGCATTTT. Protein: CASSQDGGQPQHF. The rearrangement joins TRBV11-2 to TRBJ1-5, with D tentatively TRBD1 (5 bases). Germline assignment: CDR1 SGHAT and CDR2 FQNNGV. The CDR3 contains 13 residues. The V and J ends lost 5 bases and 6 bases respectively, with 11 bases between them.

The chain couples TRBV7-7 to TRBJ1-6, with 7 bases lining up with TRBD1. This CDR3 region has 16 residues. Germline assignment: CDR1 SSHAT and CDR2 FNYEAQ (reference sequence). CDR3 sequence: CARRNPGGSYNSPLHF. For the CDR3, the DNA is TGTGCTAGGAGGAATCCAGGGGGCTCCTATAATTCACCCCTCCACTTT. The full variable domain, its missing parts supplied by reference TRBV7-7 and TRBJ1-6, is GAGVSQSPRYKVTKRGQDVTLRCDPISSHATLYWYQQALGQGPEFLTYFNYEAQPDKSGLPSDRFSAERPEGSISTLTIQRTEQRDSAMYRCARRNPGGSYNSPLHFGNGTRLTVT.

This clone occurred once. The chain couples TRBV18 to TRBJ1-3; 7 bases map to TRBD1. The germline gives CDR1 KGHSH, CDR2 LQKENI. This CDR3 contains 16 residues. With 2 bases clipped from V and 2 bases from J, the junction kept 6 bases outside the gene matches. The CDR3 sequence is CASSPMRQGAGNTIYF. For the CDR3, the DNA is TGTGCCAGCTCACCAATGAGACAGGGAGCTGGAAACACCATATATTTT.

In its sample, this clone was seen a few times. J is TRBJ2-5 and V is TRBV5-4; 9 bases match TRBD1. This CDR3 has 14 residues. The trim removed 3 bases at V and 5 bases at J, leaving 5 bases unmatched. Germline values: CDR1 SGHNT, CDR2 YYREEE (reference sequence). CDR3 bases: TGTGCCAGCAGCTCACAGGGGGCTAAGGAGACCCAGTACTTC. Its protein is CASSSQGAKETQYF.

The chain links TRBV6-5 to TRBJ2-5, with TRBD1 matching over 7 bases. The assigned J gene may be wrong: the sequence end matches TRBJ2-7 better. CDR3 length: 14 residues. Germline CDR1 reads MNHEY; CDR2 reads SVGAGI. Written as DNA, the CDR3 is TGTGCCAGCAGTTGGGAGACAGGGAGCTACGAGCAGTACTTC. Translated, it gives CASSWETGSYEQYF.

V and J are TRBV4-1 and TRBJ2-2, with TRBD1 identical over 7 bases. Trimming cost V 3 bases and J 4 bases; bases outside gene matches: 8. The CDR3 length is 16 residues. Germline V gene sequence: CDR1 MGHRA, CDR2 YSYEKL. CDR3 protein: CASSQGSDRRTGELFF. In DNA form, the CDR3 reads TGCGCCAGCAGCCAGGGCTCGGACAGGCGCACCGGGGAGCTGTTTTTT.

The chain is built from TRBV6-6 and TRBJ1-4; D is unresolved. V was shortened by 7 bases and J by 7 bases, with 10 bases between the two germline ends. The CDR3 contains 12 residues. Germline V gene data show CDR1 as MNHNY and CDR2 as SVGAGI (reference sequence). The CDR3 bases are TGTGCCAGCAAACTTGTTGGTGAAAAACTGTTTTTT. This codes for CASKLVGEKLFF.

The chain links TRBV7-3 to TRBJ2-1, with TRBD2 matching over 11 bases. CDR3 size: 15 residues. Germline CDR1 SGHTA, CDR2 FQGTGA. Trimming removed 5 bases from V and 6 bases from J; junction bases left unmatched: 6. The chain's CDR3 is CASSPTSGEGNEQFF. In DNA form, the CDR3 reads TGTGCCAGCAGCCCGACTAGCGGGGAGGGCAATGAGCAGTTCTTC. The full variable domain, rest sourced from reference TRBV7-3 and TRBJ2-1, is GAGVSQTPSNKVTEKGKYVELRCDPISGHTALYWYRQSLGQGPEFLIYFQGTGAADDSGLPNDRFFAVRPEGSVSTLKIQRTERGDSAVYLCASSPTSGEGNEQFFGPGTRLTVL.

The CDR3 sequence: CASSLTGTDTQYF. The CDR3 nucleotides are TGTGCCAGCAGCCTCACGGGCACAGATACGCAGTATTTT. The J gene is TRBJ2-3, the V gene TRBV6-5; D gene uncertain. Germline V gene sequence: CDR1 MNHEY, CDR2 SVGAGI. Trimming left V 6 bases short and J 1 base short, with 8 bases between. The CDR3 loop spans 13 amino acids.

V usage is TRBV7-3 and J usage is TRBJ1-2, with 9 bases identical to TRBD1. Germline V gene sequence: CDR1 SGHTA, CDR2 FQGTGA. The CDR3 length is 18 residues. Trimming cost V 5 bases and J 1 base; bases outside gene matches: 14. CDR3: CASSPDPGTGTFNYGYTF. The CDR3 DNA sequence: TGTGCCAGCAGCCCCGACCCCGGGACAGGGACCTTTAACTATGGCTACACCTTC.

This clone appeared once. V and J are TRBV7-9 and TRBJ2-1; 8 bases match TRBD1. The CDR3 spans 15 residues. Per the germline V gene, CDR1 is SEHNR and CDR2 is FQNEAQ (reference sequence). The V and J ends lost 5 bases and 9 bases, in that order; junction bases with no gene match: 12. CDR3 residues: CASSSRTGSAPEQFF. CDR3 nucleotides: TGTGCCAGCAGCAGTCGGACAGGGTCGGCACCTGAGCAGTTCTTC. The entire variable domain, with the rest obtained from reference TRBV7-9 and TRBJ2-1, is as follows: DTGVSQNPRHKITKRGQNVTFRCDPISEHNRLYWYRQTLGQGPEFLTYFQNEAQLEKSRLLSDRFSAERPKGSFSTLEIQRTEQGDSAMYLCASSSRTGSAPEQFFGPGTRLTVL.

This chain uses TRBV6-5 with TRBJ2-5, with 10 bases aligning to TRBD1. The germline CDR1 and CDR2 sequences are MNHEY and SVGAGI. J lost 9 bases, V lost 2 bases, and 3 bases had no gene match. CDR3 length equals 13 residues. The CDR3 loop reads CASSYRTGGAQYF. CDR3 DNA sequence: TGTGCCAGCAGTTACCGGACAGGGGGGGCCCAGTACTTC.

V usage is TRBV11-2 and J usage is TRBJ1-4, with unresolved D. Germline loops: CDR1 SGHAT, CDR2 FQNNGV. Trimming pared 3 bases from V and 5 bases from J, leaving 4 bases between. CDR3 length equals 12 residues. DNA of the CDR3: TGTGCCAGCAGCTTTTCAAATGAAAAACTGTTTTTT. Translating gives CASSFSNEKLFF.

CDR3 in DNA: TGTGCCAGCAGTTACTCGATCGAGGGAAACACCATATATTTT. Protein sequence: CASSYSIEGNTIYF. The chain is built from TRBV6-6 and TRBJ1-3; D uncertain. CDR1 is MNHNY, CDR2 SVGAGI, per germline (reference sequence). V was clipped by 0 bases and J by 4 bases, with 7 bases between them. The CDR3 contains 14 residues.

The gene calls are TRBV7-9 and TRBJ2-1, with TRBD1 identical over 7 bases. Germline V CDR1 and CDR2: SEHNR, FQNEAQ (reference sequence). The CDR3 has 12 amino acids. V shed 5 bases and J 10 bases; nucleotides not matched to a gene: 5. Written as DNA, the CDR3 is TGTGCCAGCAGCCCGGGACAGCCCGAGCAGTTCTTC. Translated: CASSPGQPEQFF.

The gene calls are TRBV11-1 and TRBJ1-6; no reliable D call. This CDR3 spans 15 amino acids. V shed 1 base and J shed 0 bases, with 4 bases lying between them. Germline-derived CDR1 and CDR2 are SGHAT and FQDESV (reference sequence). The CDR3 DNA reads TGTGCCAGCAGCTTAGGGAGCTCCTATAATTCACCCCTCCACTTT. It codes for CASSLGSSYNSPLHF.

This clone has a handful of counts. The chain employs TRBV6-1 and TRBJ2-3; 14 bases map to TRBD2. The V gene end was trimmed by 4 bases and the J gene end by 0 bases; junction bases not matched to a gene: 6. This CDR3 region has 18 residues. The germline V gene has CDR1 MNHNS and CDR2 SASEGT. The CDR3 DNA follows: TGTGCCAGCAGTGTCCGGACTAGCGGGGGGTCCAGCACAGATACGCAGTATTTT. It translates to CASSVRTSGGSSTDTQYF.

The chain uses TRBV6-1 and TRBJ1-5; TRBD1 matches at 7 bases. CDR1 and CDR2 from the germline V gene are MNHNS and SASEGT. With V trimmed by 11 bases and J by 4 bases, 11 bases remained unmatched. CDR3 length equals 14 residues. The CDR3 reads CASREGQLNQPQHF. CDR3 in DNA: TGTGCCTCCCGGGAGGGACAGCTAAATCAGCCCCAGCATTTT.

J is TRBJ2-2 and V is TRBV19, with TRBD2 identical over 8 bases. Losses at the gene ends were 6 bases for V and 5 bases for J; bases not matched to a gene: 8. The germline gives CDR1 LNHDA, CDR2 SQIVND (reference sequence). The CDR3 loop spans 15 amino acids. The CDR3 bases are TGTGCCAGTAGACCCCCGGGGGGGGCTACCGGGGAGCTGTTTTTT. It yields the protein CASRPPGGATGELFF.

The chain links TRBV6-6 to TRBJ1-4; the D is unclear. The CDR3 covers 14 residues. Germline V CDR1 and CDR2: MNHNY, SVGAGI (reference sequence). Trimming shortened V by 2 bases and J by 3 bases, and 7 bases separated the two germline ends. CDR3 bases: TGTGCCAGCAGTTACGTGGCAGCTAATGAAAAACTGTTTTTT. Amino acid sequence: CASSYVAANEKLFF.

The V call is TRBV5-1, the J call TRBJ1-3; D is unresolved. CDR1 SGHRS and CDR2 YFSETQ come from the germline V gene. There are 14 residues in the CDR3. Trimming left V 1 base short and J 4 bases short, with 9 bases between. This CDR3 reads CASSLLEAGNTIYF. CDR3 DNA: TGCGCCAGCAGCTTGTTGGAGGCGGGAAACACCATATATTTT.

This clone was detected a few times. The J gene is TRBJ2-7, the V gene TRBV4-1; D is unresolved. CDR1 and CDR2 from the germline V gene are MGHRA and YSYEKL. The CDR3 consists of 15 residues. Trimming cost V 2 bases and J 3 bases, with 14 bases left between them. The CDR3 bases are TGCGCCAGCAGCCAACGGTGGGCAGCAAGCTACGAGCAGTACTTC. Its protein is CASSQRWAASYEQYF.

There are a few counts of this clone. The genes are TRBV6-5 and TRBJ1-6; D is uncertain. Trimming took 5 bases from V and 6 from J, leaving 14 bases between them. This CDR3 is built from 15 residues. The germline gives CDR1 MNHEY, CDR2 SVGAGI. The CDR3 sequence is CASSGSRRVNSPLHF. The CDR3 DNA sequence: TGTGCCAGCAGTGGCTCCAGGCGGGTTAATTCACCCCTCCACTTT.

The chain combines TRBV6-1 with TRBJ2-3; D might be TRBD2 (6 bases). The CDR3 extends over 11 amino acids. Trimming cost V 3 bases and J 8 bases, with 6 bases left between them. Looked up from germline, CDR1 is MNHNS and CDR2 is SASEGT. The CDR3 sequence is CASSEGLTQYF. In DNA form, the CDR3 reads TGTGCCAGCAGTGAGGGACTTACGCAGTATTTT.